One sample yielded the 13 T cell receptor beta chains listed below, sequenced in a study of beta chain features in type 1 diabetes. Notes on the study in general: TCRB CDR3s from Type 1 diabetes patients were moderately but significantly shorter in all four CD4+ subsets.

Their specific antigens are unknown. What was sequenced were expressed TCRB transcripts, since all of the isolated RNA had been reverse transcribed. Assay used: immunoSEQ multiplex PCR; TCRdb lists only in-frame clones, some missing. This sample has more than 300,000 clones, with 9.6% found just once. The sample was central memory CD4+ T cells from blood. The receptors were sampled from a man between 25 and 39 years old with type 1 diabetes.

The gene calls are TRBV27 and TRBJ2-5; maybe TRBD1 (6 bases). The CDR3 has 14 amino acids. The V gene's germline CDR1 is MNHEY and CDR2 SMNVEV (reference sequence). V lost 4 bases and J lost 0, with 9 bases in between. The CDR3 loop is CASSSTGHQETQYF. In DNA form, the CDR3 reads TGTGCCAGCAGTTCAACAGGGCACCAAGAGACCCAGTACTTC.

Points on this clone: The junction does not match germline at one end; this may be a read error. The chain combines TRBV5-5 with TRBJ1-4; no clear D. CDR1 and CDR2 from the germline V gene are SGHKS and YYEKEE (reference sequence). The CDR3 totals 14 residues. The CDR3 nucleotides are TGTGCCAGCACCTTGGGTCCTTTTAATGAAAAACTGTTTTTT. This sequence encodes CASTLGPFNEKLFF.

The gene calls are TRBV29-1 and TRBJ2-5; D ambiguous. CDR3 length equals 10 residues. CDR1 and CDR2 (germline): SQVTM, ANQGSEA. In nucleotides, the CDR3 is TGCACCGGAGTAGGGGAGACCCAGTACTTC. The encoded protein is CTGVGETQYF.

The chain joins TRBV28 to TRBJ2-1; D call uncertain. Germline values: CDR1 MDHEN, CDR2 SYDVKM. Trimming removed 7 bases from V and 5 bases from J, with 12 bases in between. The CDR3 length is 13 residues. CDR3 sequence: CASKDPRDNEQFF. CDR3 sequence (DNA): TGTGCCAGCAAGGACCCGCGCGACAATGAGCAGTTCTTC.

The chain couples TRBV28 to TRBJ2-7, with 9 bases fitting TRBD2. This CDR3 comprises 14 residues. Per germline, CDR1 MDHEN and CDR2 SYDVKM. The V segment lost 8 bases and the J segment 0 bases; nucleotides outside the gene matches: 5. CDR3 bases: TGTGCCAGCGGTAGCGGGAGCCTCTCCTACGAGCAGTACTTC. This gives the protein CASGSGSLSYEQYF.

This rearrangement joins TRBV11-2 to TRBJ1-4, with 10 bases identical to TRBD1. Germline V lookup: CDR1 SGHAT, CDR2 FQNNGV. With 5 bases clipped from V and 8 bases from J, the junction kept 5 bases outside the gene matches. The CDR3 covers 14 residues. The CDR3 here is CASSRQGAKEKLFF. In DNA, the CDR3 is TGTGCCAGCAGCAGACAGGGGGCCAAAGAAAAACTGTTTTTT. Full variable domain (missing parts from reference TRBV11-2 and TRBJ1-4): EAGVAQSPRYKIIEKRQSVAFWCNPISGHATLYWYQQILGQGPKLLIQFQNNGVVDDSQLPKDRFSAERLKGVDSTLKIQPAKLEDSAVYLCASSRQGAKEKLFFGSGTQLSVL.

This clone was counted a few times. The chain carries TRBV6-1 and TRBJ1-1; a weak D match, TRBD1 (5 bases). Germline V gene lookup returns CDR1 MNHNS and CDR2 SASEGT. This CDR3 contains 12 residues. With 8 bases removed from V and 8 bases from J, the gap between germline ends came to 15 bases. CDR3 sequence reads: CASWTRDFEAFF. As DNA, the CDR3 is TGTGCCAGCTGGACCCGGGACTTCGAAGCTTTCTTT.

Comments on this clone: Possible read error: a much larger clone is one base away. The chain carries TRBV6-1 and TRBJ2-7, with unresolved D. Trimming cost V 6 bases and J 0 bases, with 3 bases left between them. CDR3 length: 11 amino acids. Germline CDR1 is MNHNS and CDR2 is SASEGT. CDR3 loop: CASSHSYEQYF. CDR3 coding DNA: TGTGCCAGCAGCCACTCCTACGAGCAGTACTTC.

This clone was counted between two and nine times. This chain connects TRBV19 to TRBJ1-5; tentatively, D is TRBD1 (5 bases). Germline-derived CDR1 and CDR2 are LNHDA and SQIVND (reference sequence). The V end lost 4 bases, the J end lost 0 bases, and 10 bases lay between the germline ends. CDR3 length: 15 residues. The CDR3 DNA reads as TGTGCCAGTAGTAGTCAGGGAAATAGCAATCAGCCCCAGCATTTT. This gives the protein CASSSQGNSNQPQHF.

The chain employs TRBV7-8 and TRBJ2-7; TRBD1 might be the D (6 bases). The CDR3 is 14 amino acids. Germline V gene data show CDR1 as SGHVS and CDR2 as FQNEAQ. Trimming took off 5 bases at V and 0 bases at J, with 11 bases between the two ends. The CDR3 nucleotides read TGTGCCAGCAGCCGACAGGAGTACTCCTACGAGCAGTACTTC. It codes for CASSRQEYSYEQYF.

This clone was observed a handful of times. CDR3 in DNA: TGTGCCAGCAGTGTAGGCACTTTACTAGCTCCGGAGACCCAGTACTTC. Translating gives CASSVGTLLAPETQYF. The rearrangement links TRBV6-1 to TRBJ2-5, with D tentatively TRBD2 (6 bases). The CDR3 consists of 16 residues. Germline V gene data show CDR1 as MNHNS and CDR2 as SASEGT. The ends were cut back, 4 bases at V and 5 bases at J, with 20 bases in the middle.

V is TRBV7-2 and J is TRBJ2-5, with 8 bases lining up with TRBD2. J was trimmed by 4 bases and V by 3 bases; bases with no gene match: 4. The CDR3 has 14 amino acids. CDR1 is SGHTA and CDR2 is FQGNSA in the germline V gene. CDR3 bases: TGTGCCAGCAGCTTCGGGGGGGGTTTAGAGACCCAGTACTTC. This sequence encodes CASSFGGGLETQYF.

This clone has ten or more counts. The chain carries TRBV20-1 and TRBJ1-5; 7 nucleotides agree with TRBD1. Germline-derived CDR1 and CDR2 are DFQATT and SNEGSKA (reference sequence). CDR3 length equals 11 residues. CDR3 bases: TGCACGACAGGGAATTATCAGCCCCAGCATTTT. Translating it yields CTTGNYQPQHF.